Each of the 5 T cell receptor beta chains below was sequenced from the same sample in a study of shared clonotypes between healthy human individuals. Sequencing was performed with immunoSEQ multiplex PCR; in TCRdb, only in-frame clones are kept and a portion is missing. The table records some 2,500,000 clones, 93% of them present only once. Sequences were obtained from naive CD4+ T cells from PBMCs. Noted subset: CD45RA+ positively selected. All receptors derive from a man aged 18 to 29 in good health. Some clones in this sample may be carry-over from other donors' samples.

The chain employs TRBV28 and TRBJ1-2, with D possibly matching TRBD1 (5 bases). V lost 5 bases, J lost 8 bases, and 15 bases lay in between. The germline CDR1 and CDR2 sequences are MDHEN and SYDVKM. CDR3 length: 13 residues. The CDR3 protein is CASSTPGTAGYTF. In DNA form, the CDR3 reads TGTGCCAGCAGTACCCCCGGGACGGCCGGCTACACCTTC.

The chain carries TRBV19 and TRBJ2-6, with TRBD2 as a possible D gene (6 bases). Trimming stripped 5 bases from V and 9 bases from J, with 14 bases between. Germline loops: CDR1 LNHDA, CDR2 SQIVND (reference sequence). CDR3 length: 14 residues. The CDR3 protein is CASSPPLAYNVLTF. The CDR3 nucleotides are TGTGCCAGTAGTCCCCCCCTAGCGTACAACGTCCTGACTTTC.

This sequence joins TRBV4-3 and TRBJ2-6; TRBD1 agrees at 9 bases. CDR1 is LGHNA and CDR2 is YSLEER in the germline V gene. This CDR3 is 18 amino acids long. Trimming took 4 bases from V and 0 from J; bases not matched to a gene: 7. The CDR3 region is CASSRGGTGSSGANVLTF. The DNA of the CDR3 is TGCGCCAGCAGCCGGGGGGGGACAGGGTCCTCTGGGGCCAACGTCCTGACTTTC.

In DNA, the CDR3 is TGTGCCAGCAGCGAACGACAGGGCAAATCCTACGAGCAGTACTTC. This codes for CASSERQGKSYEQYF. This sequence joins TRBV7-9 and TRBJ2-7; 7 bases match TRBD1. The germline gives CDR1 SEHNR, CDR2 FQNEAQ (reference sequence). This CDR3 region has 15 residues. V was clipped by 5 bases and J by 1 base; unmatched bases: 8.

A note on this clone: The identical CDR3 is also encoded by other nucleotide sequences in the sample. The chain links TRBV5-4 to TRBJ2-2; 9 nucleotides match TRBD2. The CDR3 totals 16 residues. V dropped 0 bases and J dropped 1; count of bases not matched to a gene: 1. Germline V gives CDR1 SGHNT, CDR2 YYREEE (reference sequence). CDR3 in amino acids: CASSLATSGNTGELFF. The CDR3 nucleotides read TGTGCCAGCAGCTTGGCGACTAGCGGGAACACCGGGGAGCTGTTTTTT.